This is a list of T cell receptor beta chains from one sample in a study of Graves' ophthalmopathy and Graves' hyperthyroidism. A single record per CDR3 protein comes from TCRdb applying MiXCR to the multiplex PCR reads. The table has hundreds of thousands of distinct CDR3 sequences, around 50% seen once. Specimen: peripheral blood. The receptors were sampled from an adult man with Graves' ophthalmopathy. Both conserved end residues are part of each CDR3. A D gene is named only where the DNA matches it firmly. Size is omitted from some rows. Given values are once, few, many or a class for expanded clones.

J gene,clone size,V gene,D gene,CDR3 protein,CDR3 DNA
TRBJ1-4,few,TRBV25-1,TRBD1,CASSGPLTGTGNGKLFF,TGTGCCAGCAGTGGTCCCCTCACCGGGACAGGGAACGGAAAACTGTTTTTT
TRBJ2-2,.,TRBV7-2,.,CASSLDFWTGELFF,TGTGCCAGCAGCTTAGATTTCTGGACCGGGGAGCTGTTTTTT
TRBJ2-7,.,TRBV7-6,.,CASTTAGEQYF,TGTGCCAGCACCACGGCGGGCGAGCAGTACTTC
TRBJ2-7,few,TRBV6-6,TRBD2,CAGSKGLAGNEQYF,TGTGCCGGCTCTAAAGGACTAGCGGGCAACGAGCAGTACTTC
TRBJ1-1,few,TRBV20-1,.,CSAGPGTEAFF,TGCAGTGCCGGACCGGGCACTGAAGCTTTCTTT
TRBJ1-4,few,TRBV4-2,.,CASSQGADEKLFF,TGTGCCAGCAGCCAAGGTGCGGATGAAAAACTGTTTTTT
TRBJ1-2,many,TRBV2,.,CASSVGYGYTF,TGTGCCAGCAGTGTGGGCTATGGCTACACCTTC
TRBJ1-2,once,TRBV15,.,CASSLLKGLAYGYTF,TGTGCCAGCAGCTTGTTAAAGGGGTTAGCCTATGGCTACACCTTC
TRBJ1-1,few,TRBV10-2,.,CATGLGSTEAFF,TGCGCCACTGGACTGGGTTCCACTGAAGCTTTCTTT
TRBJ2-1,many,TRBV25-1,.,CASSPSTGPTYNEQFF,TGTGCCAGCAGCCCTTCAACGGGCCCCACGTACAATGAGCAGTTCTTC
TRBJ2-7,.,TRBV20-1,TRBD2,CSARGAAGGSYEQYF,TGCAGTGCTAGAGGAGCAGCGGGAGGATCCTACGAGCAGTACTTC